This T cell receptor beta chain was obtained from a study of blood T cell repertoires in COVID-19 (dated by TCRdb to 2020 to 2022). Regarding the research as a whole: The collaborator samples originated in the United States, Italy and Spain and spanned the acute and convalescent phases of COVID-19. The material from the prospective study consisted of cDNA or gDNA derived from T cells, B-cell-depleted T cells, or PBMCs. Where available, HLA class I and class II types were obtained from metadata supplied by the sample provider rather than from assay-based typing. Samples came from the ongoing ImmuneRACE study (first 160 participants) plus 1,254 subjects from 6 global collaborators. The repertoires were made available in a free public database intended to serve as a resource for research on the immune response to SARS-CoV-2. The sample metadata nearly always contained a de-identified subject ID, COVID-19 status, age in years and sex. Deeply sampled blood TCRbeta repertoires from subjects exposed to, actively infected with, or recovered from COVID-19 were included in the dataset. What the work shows at the level of the full study, not this receptor alone: How much clinical and demographic metadata was included differed by source and by participant, and the metadata was provided uncurated.

TCRbeta CDR3 regions were amplified from genomic DNA by means of the immunoSEQ Assay, a bias-controlled multiplex PCR. The authors' analysis ran thus. Within the assay, amplification of reference gene primers was used to estimate how many nucleated cells each sample contained. To quantify the absolute abundance of each unique TCRbeta CDR3 rearrangement, sequence reads were collapsed and filtered. For each sample, productive Simpson clonality was calculated as the square root of Simpson's diversity index over productive rearrangements. TCRdb stores this immuneACCESS table with in-frame sequences only. Part of the clones is absent; in the studies checked, under half of the shortfall reflects unresolved V genes, and no reason is known for the rest. The DNA was the basis for D and trimming; V, J and clone size are from that table. The sample includes 200,000 to 250,000 clones, with 70% to 90% observed a single time. Around 3% of the sample lies in the top ten.

A second Seattle source provided samples from volunteer blood donors who had recovered from COVID-19. Each collaborating institution followed its own protocols to collect whole blood in K2EDTA tubes. Collaborator samples were shipped for TCRbeta analysis as frozen whole blood, isolated PBMCs, or DNA extracted from either sample type. Trimming at the junction amounts to 6 bases on V and 4 bases on J, and the germline ends lie 15 bases apart. For CDR1 and CDR2, the germline V gene (reference sequence) lists LNHDA and SQIVND. The cysteine opens and the phenylalanine closes a CDR3 of 14 amino acids. CDR3 DNA is the only sequence kept; it has 42 bases, read in frame from the first base. Comments on this clone: Its antigen is not yet known. Base qualities are not at hand, and no much larger clone is one base apart. The sample has other DNA sequences that encode this CDR3 too.

The TCR sequence derives from a man in his forties or fifties who had recovered from COVID-19. The sequencing sample was made of peripheral blood. The rearranged segments are TRBV19 and TRBJ2-5, with a weak D call of TRBD2 (5 bases match). This receptor carries the CDR3 CASSPRGRGETQYF. The DNA sequence is as follows: TGTGCCAGTAGCCCCAGAGGACGGGGAGAGACCCAGTACTTC.